A single sample gave rise to the 10 T cell receptor beta chains below, sequenced in a study of T cell repertoires in cytomegalovirus infection. TCRdb fed the reads into MiXCR, producing one record per CDR3 protein. The profile covers 200,000 to 250,000 distinct CDR3 sequences, with around 35% appearing a single time and around 64% taken by the ten largest. No antigen is known for these receptors. The starting material was CD8+ T cells from cultured PBMCs, obtained from culture after CMV antigen stimulation. Receptor source: a human donor in good health (CMV status not recorded). Some clones in this sample may be carry-over from other donors' samples.

In its sample, this clonotype was seen a few times. CDR3 coding DNA: TGTGCCAGCAGCTTAATCTCGGGTTTTCCATCATACAATGAGCAGTTCTTC. This codes for CASSLISGFPSYNEQFF. The chain links TRBV7-9 to TRBJ2-1; D not resolved. This CDR3 spans 17 amino acids. With 2 bases removed from V and 4 bases from J, the gap between germline ends came to 18 bases. CDR1 and CDR2 from the germline V gene are SEHNR and FQNEAQ (reference sequence).

A note on this clonotype: One end of the junction varies from germline; a read error may be responsible. This chain uses TRBV28 with TRBJ1-5; D unclear. Germline-derived CDR1 and CDR2 are MDHEN and SYDVKM. The CDR3 contains 15 residues. CDR3 region: CARSFPGFDNQPQHF. As DNA, the CDR3 is TGTGCCAGAAGTTTCCCGGGGTTCGATAATCAGCCCCAGCATTTT.

The J gene is TRBJ2-7, the V gene TRBV4-2, with 8 nucleotides matching TRBD2. The germline V gene has CDR1 LGHNA and CDR2 YNFKEQ. Germline trimming cut 0 bases from V and 3 bases from J; bases unmatched to any gene: 10. This CDR3 is built from 17 residues. In DNA, the CDR3 is TGTGCCAGCAGCCAAGATTTCCGGGGGGGTCGCGACTACGAGCAGTACTTC. Its protein product is CASSQDFRGGRDYEQYF.

The CDR3 region is CASSLETSSYNEQFF. The CDR3 bases are TGTGCCAGCAGCTTAGAGACTAGCTCCTACAATGAGCAGTTCTTC. The chain uses TRBV7-8 and TRBJ2-1, with D possibly being TRBD2 (6 bases). V lost 1 base, J lost 0 bases, and 7 bases lay in between. The germline V gene has CDR1 SGHVS and CDR2 FQNEAQ. The CDR3 runs 15 residues.

This sequence joins TRBV7-6 and TRBJ1-1; no clear D gene. Trimming pared 3 bases from V and 5 bases from J, leaving 16 bases between. Germline V lookup: CDR1 SGHVS, CDR2 FNYEAQ. CDR3 length equals 15 residues. The CDR3 protein is CASSLAGSLMTEAFF. CDR3 sequence (DNA): TGTGCCAGCAGCTTGGCCGGGAGCCTGATGACTGAAGCTTTCTTT.

This clonotype was seen more than once but under ten times. The chain is built from TRBV24-1 and TRBJ2-7; D is uncertain. The V gene lost 6 bases and the J gene lost 4 bases, with 18 bases spanning the gap. The CDR3 spans 15 residues. Germline V gene lookup returns CDR1 KGHDR and CDR2 SFDVKD. CDR3 nucleotide sequence: TGTGCCACCAGTACCCCTAACCCATCTGATTACGAGCAGTACTTC. Translation gives CATSTPNPSDYEQYF.

The J gene is TRBJ1-2, the V gene TRBV10-3; D is undetermined. V lost 3 bases and J 0 bases, leaving 14 bases between the germline ends. CDR1 and CDR2 from the germline V gene are ENHRY and SYGVKD. CDR3 size: 16 residues. CDR3 DNA sequence: TGTGCCATCAGTGAATATGGTATTGGAGCTAACTATGGCTACACCTTC. Protein sequence: CAISEYGIGANYGYTF.

The chain uses TRBV9 and TRBJ2-3; D call uncertain. The V and J ends lost 3 bases and 5 bases respectively, with 7 bases between them. CDR3 size: 12 residues. Germline V lookup: CDR1 SGDLS, CDR2 YYNGEE. CDR3 in DNA: TGTGCCAGCAGCGACGCTAGAGATACGCAGTATTTT. Protein sequence: CASSDARDTQYF.

The chain joins TRBV12-3 or TRBV12-4 to TRBJ1-5; 8 nucleotides align to TRBD1. The CDR3 has 14 amino acids. The J segment lost 5 bases and the V segment lost 4 bases, leaving 4 bases of the junction unmatched. The CDR3 region is CASSSGTGYQPQHF. Here the CDR3 DNA reads TGTGCCAGCAGTTCCGGGACAGGTTATCAGCCCCAGCATTTT.

The sample holds a few counts of this clonotype. This chain links TRBV4-2 with TRBJ1-1; 7 bases agree with TRBD1. Germline V gene data show CDR1 as LGHNA and CDR2 as YNFKEQ. V was pared by 3 bases and J by 1 base, with 5 bases of the junction left unmatched. The CDR3 loop spans 15 amino acids. The chain's CDR3 is CASSHQGEANTEAFF. CDR3 coding DNA: TGTGCCAGCAGCCACCAGGGGGAGGCGAACACTGAAGCTTTCTTT.